Shown below are 10 T cell receptor beta chains from a single sample sequenced in a study of cytomegalovirus exposure and HLA in healthy donors. Data came from immunoSEQ multiplex PCR; TCRdb stores just in-frame clones and leaves some out. This sample has fewer than 150,000 clones, with around 87% found just once. Specimen: PBMCs. The origin of the receptors is a man aged 18 to 30 in good health and CMV-seropositive.

The J gene is TRBJ2-2, the V gene TRBV5-4; 11 positions agree with TRBD1. Germline loops: CDR1 SGHNT, CDR2 YYREEE (reference sequence). Trimming at V came to 6 bases and at J to 5 bases, leaving 6 bases not matched to a gene. The CDR3 has 15 residues. The CDR3 nucleotides read TGTGCCAGCACACCGGGGGACAGGGGGACCGGGGAGCTGTTTTTT. Protein sequence: CASTPGDRGTGELFF.

The V call is TRBV5-1, the J call TRBJ2-7, with D tentatively TRBD1 (6 bases). This CDR3 is built from 14 residues. Germline CDR1 and CDR2: SGHRS and YFSETQ. Trimming took 1 base from V and 6 from J, leaving 14 bases between them. CDR3 protein: CASSLTGSPAEQYF. The CDR3 DNA sequence: TGCGCCAGCAGCTTGACAGGGTCACCGGCCGAGCAGTACTTC.

The chain couples TRBV27 to TRBJ2-7; 12 bases line up with TRBD2. V shed 6 bases, J shed 5 bases, and the junction held 5 bases outside the gene matches. Per the germline V gene, CDR1 is MNHEY and CDR2 is SMNVEV (reference sequence). The CDR3 contains 14 residues. The CDR3 protein is CASRRTSGIHEQYF. The CDR3, as DNA: TGTGCCAGCAGGCGGACTAGCGGGATCCACGAGCAGTACTTC.

The V gene is TRBV2, the J gene TRBJ2-5, with D possibly TRBD1 on 6 matching bases. V was clipped by 6 bases and J by 4 bases, with 9 bases between them. CDR3 length: 12 amino acids. Germline loops: CDR1 SNHLY, CDR2 FYNNEI. The DNA for the CDR3 is TGTGCCAGCAGAGACAGGCGAGAGACCCAGTACTTC. Amino acid sequence: CASRDRRETQYF.

The chain recombines TRBV7-2 with TRBJ2-1, with TRBD2 identical over 9 bases. The CDR3 totals 17 residues. The V segment lost 5 bases and the J segment 6 bases; nucleotides outside the gene matches: 14. CDR1 and CDR2 from the germline V gene are SGHTA and FQGNSA. CDR3 coding DNA: TGTGCCAGCAGCCCCCCGGCTCGGCGGGAGGGGGGCAATGAGCAGTTCTTC. Translated, it gives CASSPPARREGGNEQFF.

The CDR3: CASRGRSEQYF. CDR3 nucleotides: TGTGCCAGCAGGGGGAGGAGCGAGCAGTACTTC. The chain joins TRBV6-5 to TRBJ2-7, with a tentative D call TRBD2 (6 bases). This CDR3 is built from 11 residues. Trimming removed 6 bases from V and 6 bases from J, with 9 bases in between. CDR1 is MNHEY, CDR2 SVGAGI, per germline.

Only one count was recorded for this clone. The V and J genes are TRBV5-1 and TRBJ2-7; D ambiguous. The V and J ends lost 4 bases and 2 bases respectively, with 7 bases between them. The length of the CDR3 is 12 residues. CDR1 and CDR2 from the germline V gene are SGHRS and YFSETQ. Here the CDR3 reads CASSIGTYEQYF. DNA of the CDR3: TGCGCCAGCAGCATTGGCACCTACGAGCAGTACTTC.

The chain recombines TRBV14 with TRBJ2-1; maybe TRBD2 (6 bases). This CDR3 has 17 residues. The germline gives CDR1 SGHDN, CDR2 FVKESK. The V gene lost 2 bases and the J gene lost 5 bases, with 19 bases spanning the gap. CDR3 DNA sequence: TGTGCCAGCAGCCAAAAATGGGGGACTCCTGTAAACAATGAGCAGTTCTTC. This codes for CASSQKWGTPVNNEQFF.

The chain combines TRBV14 with TRBJ2-5; D perhaps matches TRBD2 (5 bases). This CDR3 region has 16 residues. Per the germline V gene, CDR1 is SGHDN and CDR2 is FVKESK. The V end lost 2 bases, the J end lost 2 bases, and 15 bases lay between the germline ends. The CDR3 DNA sequence: TGTGCCAGCAGCCAAAGGCACGGGGAGCTTCAAGAGACCCAGTACTTC. Translation gives CASSQRHGELQETQYF.

The chain is built from TRBV5-1 and TRBJ1-1, with D possibly TRBD1 on 5 matching bases. With 1 base removed from V and 2 bases from J, the gap between germline ends came to 12 bases. The CDR3 covers 15 residues. Germline CDR1 and CDR2: SGHRS and YFSETQ. Here the CDR3 reads CASSLKPWGNTEAFF. The CDR3 coding sequence is TGCGCCAGCAGCTTGAAACCCTGGGGCAACACTGAAGCTTTCTTT.